A selection of T cell receptor beta chains follows, all from one sample in a study of beta chain features in type 1 diabetes. Clones were sequenced by immunoSEQ multiplex PCR, and TCRdb holds only the in-frame ones, with some missing. The profile shows 300,000 to 350,000 clones, 7.5% to 9% of them singletons. Sequenced material: central memory CD4+ T cells from blood. Every receptor here comes from a woman in her late teens or twenties in good health. Each CDR3 is given with its conserved first and last residue. Clone size appears in some rows only: once, few, many, or a class for an expanded clone.

abundance: few; j_gene: TRBJ2-7; v_gene: TRBV7-2; CDR3aa: CASSSRANYEQYF
abundance: .; j_gene: TRBJ2-1; v_gene: TRBV2; CDR3aa: CASSAREGDNEQFF
abundance: .; j_gene: TRBJ2-1; v_gene: TRBV2; CDR3aa: CASSEWAGPSYNEQFF
abundance: .; j_gene: TRBJ2-3; v_gene: TRBV9; CDR3aa: CASSVGRTGYGSTDTQYF
abundance: few; j_gene: TRBJ2-1; v_gene: TRBV6-5; CDR3aa: CASRSSGSDEQFF
abundance: few; j_gene: TRBJ1-1; v_gene: TRBV13; CDR3aa: CASSRWDTEAFF
abundance: .; j_gene: TRBJ2-5; v_gene: TRBV28; CDR3aa: CASLSEGGGETQYF
abundance: few; j_gene: TRBJ2-5; v_gene: TRBV27; CDR3aa: CASSWGTSGRRGQETQYF
abundance: .; j_gene: TRBJ1-2; v_gene: TRBV9; CDR3aa: CASSPGAGQGGGYTF
abundance: few; j_gene: TRBJ2-1; v_gene: TRBV4-1; CDR3aa: CASSQVLGSSYNEQFF
abundance: .; j_gene: TRBJ2-5; v_gene: TRBV18; CDR3aa: CASSPDQETQYF
abundance: .; j_gene: TRBJ1-5; v_gene: TRBV2; CDR3aa: CASSETGTGSQPQHF
abundance: few; j_gene: TRBJ2-3; v_gene: TRBV5-6; CDR3aa: CASSLESPGTENTDTQYF
abundance: .; j_gene: TRBJ2-5; v_gene: TRBV5-4; CDR3aa: CASSGGTSGRGETQYF